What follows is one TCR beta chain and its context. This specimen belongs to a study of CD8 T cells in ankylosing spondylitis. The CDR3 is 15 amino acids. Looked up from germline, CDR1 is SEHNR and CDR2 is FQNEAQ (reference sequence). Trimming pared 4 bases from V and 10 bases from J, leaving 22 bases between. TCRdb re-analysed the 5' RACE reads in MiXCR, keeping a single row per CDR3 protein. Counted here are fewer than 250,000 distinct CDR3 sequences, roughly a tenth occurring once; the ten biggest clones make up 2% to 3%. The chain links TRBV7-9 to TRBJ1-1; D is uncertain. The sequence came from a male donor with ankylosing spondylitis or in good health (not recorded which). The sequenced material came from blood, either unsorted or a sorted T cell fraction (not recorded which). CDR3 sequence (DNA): TGTGCCAGCAGCTCCGATATACCGAGGGAGCCTGGAGCTTTCTTT. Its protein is CASSSDIPREPGAFF.